Included here is one T cell receptor beta chain sequence, with context. What it binds is unknown. The sample belongs to a study of tumor-infiltrating lymphocytes in localized non-small cell lung cancer. The overall study: Tumor tissue and non-adjacent uninvolved lung came from each patient.

Profiled with immunoSEQ multiplex PCR; TCRdb holds only in-frame clones, not every one. The sample has some 5,900 clones, 76% seen once. V gave up 3 bases and J gave up 5 bases, with 7 bases separating them. Germline CDR1 is LNHNV and CDR2 is YYDKDF (reference sequence). The CDR3 contains 13 residues. Whole-study findings and limits: Each assay used a separate piece of the same tissue. T-cell fraction did not differ between immunotypes IM1 and IM2. TCR sequencing covered a subset of patients with enough tissue.

The TCR was taken from a human donor with non-small cell lung cancer. The gene calls are TRBV15 and TRBJ1-4; D gene ambiguous. Sequencing was performed on lung tumor tissue. This chain's CDR3 is CATSRSTNEKLFF. The CDR3 DNA reads as TGTGCCACCAGCAGGAGCACAAATGAAAAACTGTTTTTT.